Following are 10 T cell receptor beta chains from one sample sequenced in a study of T cell responses to AZD1222 COVID-19 vaccine. Sequencing was performed with immunoSEQ multiplex PCR; in TCRdb, only in-frame clones are kept and a portion is missing. The sample yields 100,000 to 110,000 clones, about nine tenths seen once. The sample was peripheral blood, taken on day 0 of AZD1222 vaccination. Receptor source: an adult in good health.

The chain joins TRBV18 to TRBJ2-7; 9 bases agree with TRBD2. V shed 4 bases, J shed 6 bases, and the junction held 13 bases outside the gene matches. CDR1 and CDR2 (germline): KGHSH, LQKENI. The CDR3 length is 16 residues. CDR3 sequence (DNA): TGTGCCAGCTCACGGAGCGGGAGGCCGAATGAAGGCGAGCAGTACTTC. This translates into CASSRSGRPNEGEQYF.

CDR3 residues: CASSYRRENYGYTF. The CDR3 DNA sequence: TGTGCCAGCAGTTACCGCCGGGAGAACTATGGCTACACCTTC. The rearrangement links TRBV6-5 to TRBJ1-2; D uncertain. CDR1 is MNHEY, CDR2 SVGAGI, per germline. This CDR3 has 14 residues. V was trimmed by 2 bases and J by 2 bases, leaving 9 bases between them.

The rearrangement uses TRBV3-1 (or the pseudogene TRBV3-2) and TRBJ1-1; D is unclear. With 4 bases removed from V and 4 bases from J, the gap between germline ends came to 10 bases. This CDR3 is built from 13 residues. Germline CDR1 is LGHDT and CDR2 is YNNKEL (reference sequence). CDR3 in amino acids: CASSPRGGTEAFF. As DNA, the CDR3 is TGTGCCAGCAGCCCCCGGGGAGGCACTGAAGCTTTCTTT.

The rearrangement links TRBV15 to TRBJ1-2; D not certain. V lost 0 bases and J 4 bases, leaving 9 bases between the germline ends. CDR1 is LNHNV, CDR2 YYDKDF, per germline (reference sequence). The CDR3 extends over 14 amino acids. CDR3 region: CATSRDRNSYGYTF. Written as DNA, the CDR3 is TGTGCCACCAGCAGAGATAGGAACAGCTATGGCTACACCTTC.

This clone was detected once. The chain has TRBV28 and TRBJ1-1; possibly TRBD1 for D (6 bases). This CDR3 is built from 12 residues. CDR1 and CDR2 (germline): MDHEN, SYDVKM. Between the trimmed V and J ends, which lost 8 bases and 5 bases, there was a span of 12 bases. The CDR3 DNA reads TGTGCCAGCGGTAGACAGGCAACTGAAGCTTTCTTT. It encodes CASGRQATEAFF.

J is TRBJ1-5 and V is TRBV5-6; D not certain. Germline V gives CDR1 SGHDT, CDR2 YYEEEE. The CDR3 extends over 14 amino acids. V lost 1 base to trimming and J lost 5 bases, with 10 bases between them. The CDR3 reads CASSLRGSHQPQHF. The CDR3 region has the DNA TGTGCCAGCAGCTTGCGCGGCTCCCATCAGCCCCAGCATTTT.

The genes are TRBV28 and TRBJ1-4; D not certain. Per germline, CDR1 MDHEN and CDR2 SYDVKM. V lost 6 bases and J 7 bases, leaving 15 bases between the germline ends. The CDR3 is 14 residues long. This CDR3 is CASRPDPAGEKLFF. DNA of the CDR3: TGTGCCAGCAGACCAGACCCGGCGGGTGAAAAACTGTTTTTT.

The rearrangement links TRBV4-1 to TRBJ1-6; D is possibly TRBD1 (5 bases). The CDR3 is 15 residues long. V gave up 4 bases and J gave up 10 bases, with 17 bases separating them. Per germline, CDR1 MGHRA and CDR2 YSYEKL. CDR3 nucleotide sequence: TGCGCCAGCAGCCTGGATCGGGGCCTGGGATCACCCCTCCACTTT. Protein product: CASSLDRGLGSPLHF.

V usage is TRBV11-2 and J usage is TRBJ1-2; the match to TRBD1 covers 7 bases. This CDR3 is 14 amino acids long. Germline values: CDR1 SGHAT, CDR2 FQNNGV. Trimming removed 2 bases from V and 6 bases from J; junction bases left unmatched: 6. The CDR3 spells CASSLWEGADGYTF. The CDR3 nucleotides are TGTGCCAGCAGCTTATGGGAGGGGGCGGATGGCTACACCTTC.

The chain has TRBV9 and TRBJ2-1; 7 bases map to TRBD2. The CDR3 loop spans 15 amino acids. Germline-derived CDR1 and CDR2 are SGDLS and YYNGEE. V was clipped by 3 bases and J by 6 bases; unmatched bases: 9. CDR3 nucleotide sequence: TGTGCCAGCAGCGCAGCCACCGGGACTACCAATGAGCAGTTCTTC. Its translation is CASSAATGTTNEQFF. Looking up the rest from reference TRBV9 and TRBJ2-1 gives the full variable domain: DSGVTQTPKHLITATGQRVTLRCSPRSGDLSVYWYQQSLDQGLQFLIQYYNGEERAKGNILERFSAQQFPDLHSELNLSSLELGDSALYFCASSAATGTTNEQFFGPGTRLTVL.